These 21 T cell receptor beta chains share one sample of origin, sequenced in a study of blood T cell repertoires in COVID-19. Sequencing used immunoSEQ multiplex PCR; TCRdb keeps in-frame clones, though not all of them. The sample lists 30,000 to 45,000 clones; approximately 86% were seen once. The sample consisted of peripheral blood. The origin of the receptors is a human donor in a cohort sampled during active COVID-19.

This clone was detected only once. The genes are TRBV20-1 and TRBJ2-7; 7 nucleotides line up with TRBD2. The trim removed 3 bases at V and 2 bases at J, leaving 13 bases unmatched. Germline CDR1 DFQATT, CDR2 SNEGSKA (reference sequence). The length of the CDR3 is 16 residues. CDR3 region: CSASDSGGRGTYEQYF. In DNA, the CDR3 is TGCAGTGCTAGTGACTCCGGGGGGAGGGGAACCTACGAGCAGTACTTC.

This chain joins TRBV27 and TRBJ2-2; the D gene is possibly TRBD2 (6 bases). The germline V gene encodes CDR1 MNHEY and CDR2 SMNVEV (reference sequence). This CDR3 region has 18 residues. V lost 5 bases and J 1 base, leaving 20 bases between the germline ends. The CDR3 spells CASSISFLTSLNTGELFF. The CDR3 DNA sequence: TGTGCCAGCAGTATCTCCTTCCTAACTAGCTTGAACACCGGGGAGCTGTTTTTT.

This clone was found once. The chain carries TRBV5-1 and TRBJ1-5, with a possible D match to TRBD1 (5 bases). The CDR3 runs 15 residues. CDR1 is SGHRS and CDR2 is YFSETQ in the germline V gene. Between the trimmed V and J ends, which lost 5 bases and 3 bases, there was a span of 15 bases. The CDR3 spells CASRQGAVDNQPQHF. Here the CDR3 DNA reads TGCGCCAGCAGACAAGGGGCCGTGGACAATCAGCCCCAGCATTTT.

In the case of this clone: The germline gene is not matched at one end of the junction; a read error may be the cause. V usage is TRBV7-7 and J usage is TRBJ2-5; 7 nucleotides align to TRBD2. The CDR3 sequence is 15 residues long. Germline V lookup: CDR1 SSHAT, CDR2 FNYEAQ (reference sequence). DNA of the CDR3: TGTGCTAGCAGCCTAAGGGAGGGGATTGCGGAGACCCAGTACTTC. This sequence encodes CASSLREGIAETQYF.

This chain uses TRBV6-5 with TRBJ2-7, with 7 positions matching TRBD1. Trimming removed 5 bases from V and 10 bases from J; junction bases left unmatched: 14. The V gene's germline CDR1 is MNHEY and CDR2 SVGAGI. CDR3 length equals 14 residues. CDR3 DNA sequence: TGTGCCAGCAGTACCACGGGACAGCTAACAGATCAGTACTTC. Translated, it gives CASSTTGQLTDQYF.

The chain has TRBV5-1 and TRBJ1-1; D gene ambiguous. Trimming cost V 0 bases and J 3 bases, with 6 bases left between them. Germline lookup yields CDR1 SGHRS and CDR2 YFSETQ. The CDR3 extends over 13 amino acids. In DNA, the CDR3 is TGCGCCAGCAGCTTGGACACCTACACTGAAGCTTTCTTT. This sequence encodes CASSLDTYTEAFF.

This sequence joins TRBV2 and TRBJ1-2; possible D gene TRBD1, 6 bases. Trimming removed 8 bases at V and 6 bases at J, with 13 bases between. The CDR3 covers 12 residues. Germline CDR1 and CDR2: SNHLY and FYNNEI. CDR3 in amino acids: CASYGGADGYTF. The CDR3 nucleotides are TGTGCCAGCTATGGGGGCGCGGATGGCTACACCTTC.

This rearrangement joins TRBV19 to TRBJ2-7; D gene unclear. Germline CDR1 reads LNHDA; CDR2 reads SQIVND (reference sequence). There are 14 residues in the CDR3. V was clipped by 6 bases and J by 7 bases, with 19 bases between them. The CDR3 coding sequence is TGTGCCAGTAGCCAAACCCTTGGGCGTTCGGAGCAGTACTTC. This encodes CASSQTLGRSEQYF. The full variable domain, its missing parts supplied by reference TRBV19 and TRBJ2-7, is DGGITQSPKYLFRKEGQNVTLSCEQNLNHDAMYWYRQDPGQGLRLIYYSQIVNDFQKGDIAEGYSVSREKKESFPLTVTSAQKNPTAFYLCASSQTLGRSEQYFGPGTRLTVT.

A single count supports this clone. This sequence joins TRBV10-3 and TRBJ1-2; 7 nucleotides line up with TRBD1. The V and J ends lost 3 bases and 4 bases, in that order; junction bases with no gene match: 5. The CDR3 totals 14 residues. Germline CDR1 reads ENHRY; CDR2 reads SYGVKD. CDR3 in DNA: TGTGCCATCAGTGATAGGGGGCAGCCCTATGGCTACACCTTC. This translates into CAISDRGQPYGYTF.

The chain uses TRBV6-1 and TRBJ2-7; no definite D call. CDR3 size: 12 residues. Trimming left V 0 bases short and J 5 bases short, with 5 bases between. Per the germline V gene, CDR1 is MNHNS and CDR2 is SASEGT. Here the CDR3 reads CASSEARDEQYF. The CDR3 DNA sequence: TGTGCCAGCAGTGAAGCTCGGGACGAGCAGTACTTC.

The chain carries TRBV2 and TRBJ2-5; 11 bases line up with TRBD2. V shed 6 bases, J shed 4 bases, and the junction held 10 bases outside the gene matches. Germline CDR1 and CDR2: SNHLY and FYNNEI. There are 16 residues in the CDR3. DNA of the CDR3: TGTGCCAGCAGATATAGCGGGGGGGCGGTCGGAGAGACCCAGTACTTC. This translates into CASRYSGGAVGETQYF.

This chain links TRBV11-2 with TRBJ1-1; D may be TRBD1 (5 bases). This CDR3 is 16 amino acids long. Between the trimmed V and J ends, which lost 2 bases and 4 bases, there was a span of 17 bases. From germline, CDR1 is SGHAT and CDR2 FQNNGV. The CDR3 region has the DNA TGTGCCAGCAGCTTAAGGGGCGGGGGACTCCTCACTGAAGCTTTCTTT. It encodes CASSLRGGGLLTEAFF. Full variable domain (missing parts from reference TRBV11-2 and TRBJ1-1): EAGVAQSPRYKIIEKRQSVAFWCNPISGHATLYWYQQILGQGPKLLIQFQNNGVVDDSQLPKDRFSAERLKGVDSTLKIQPAKLEDSAVYLCASSLRGGGLLTEAFFGQGTRLTVV.

The chain recombines TRBV25-1 with TRBJ2-1; the D gene is possibly TRBD1 (5 bases). Germline CDR1 reads MGHDK; CDR2 reads SYGVNS. This CDR3 region has 16 residues. V dropped 5 bases and J dropped 2 bases, with 16 bases sitting between them. CDR3 sequence: CASSQGLSRAYNEQFF. In DNA, the CDR3 is TGTGCCAGCAGTCAAGGCCTATCCAGGGCCTACAATGAGCAGTTCTTC.

About this clone itself: Other nucleotide sequences in the sample specify the same CDR3. The gene calls are TRBV11-2 and TRBJ1-1; D might be TRBD1 (6 bases). Germline V gene sequence: CDR1 SGHAT, CDR2 FQNNGV. V was cut by 1 base and J by 4 bases, with 10 bases left in between. The CDR3 contains 14 residues. CDR3 coding DNA: TGTGCCAGCAGCTTAGGGCAGGGGAGCACTGAAGCTTTCTTT. Amino acids: CASSLGQGSTEAFF.

The rearrangement uses TRBV6-6 and TRBJ2-1; D is perhaps TRBD2 (6 bases). This CDR3 region has 14 residues. V was clipped by 6 bases and J by 5 bases, with 14 bases between them. From germline, CDR1 is MNHNY and CDR2 SVGAGI (reference sequence). CDR3 loop: CASSPAGINNEQFF. The DNA for the CDR3 is TGTGCCAGCAGCCCGGCGGGGATCAACAATGAGCAGTTCTTC.

This clone was observed a single time. V and J are TRBV14 and TRBJ2-6; D unresolved. This CDR3 contains 14 residues. V lost 5 bases and J lost 2, with 7 bases in between. In germline, CDR1 is SGHDN, CDR2 FVKESK. CDR3: CASSLAAGANVLTF. Written as DNA, the CDR3 is TGTGCCAGCAGCTTGGCGGCTGGGGCCAACGTCCTGACTTTC.

V gene TRBV2 combines with J gene TRBJ1-2, with 7 positions matching TRBD1. After removal of 6 bases from V and 5 bases from J, the junction contained 12 bases not matched to a gene. Germline assignment: CDR1 SNHLY and CDR2 FYNNEI. The CDR3 length is 15 residues. CDR3 in DNA: TGTGCCAGCAGGGCCGACAGGGCCCAATATTATGGCTACACCTTC. It encodes CASRADRAQYYGYTF.

This rearrangement joins TRBV5-1 to TRBJ1-2; 10 positions match TRBD1. The CDR3 sequence is 18 residues long. Germline V lookup: CDR1 SGHRS, CDR2 YFSETQ. The junction had 15 bases not matched to a gene; V was cut back by 5 bases and J by 2 bases. The CDR3 reads CASRWGLGQGPFNYGYTF. DNA of the CDR3: TGCGCCAGCAGATGGGGACTGGGACAGGGGCCTTTCAACTATGGCTACACCTTC.

The V call is TRBV4-1, the J call TRBJ2-4, with 8 nucleotides matching TRBD1. J was trimmed by 0 bases and V by 0 bases; bases with no gene match: 1. Germline CDR1 is MGHRA and CDR2 is YSYEKL. CDR3 length: 16 residues. The CDR3 coding sequence is TGCGCCAGCAGCCAAGACAGGGGGCTAGCCAAAAACATTCAGTACTTC. It codes for CASSQDRGLAKNIQYF.

The J gene is TRBJ1-4, the V gene TRBV5-6; D is unclear. CDR3 size: 13 residues. Germline values: CDR1 SGHDT, CDR2 YYEEEE. V dropped 4 bases and J dropped 8 bases, with 12 bases sitting between them. Written as DNA, the CDR3 is TGTGCCAGCAGCCAGCGGAATGGGGAAAAACTGTTTTTT. Translation gives CASSQRNGEKLFF.

The chain combines TRBV19 with TRBJ1-5, with TRBD1 as a possible D gene (5 bases). Deletions cut 4 bases from V and 7 bases from J, with 23 bases between. CDR3 length: 17 residues. Germline CDR1 is LNHDA and CDR2 is SQIVND (reference sequence). DNA of the CDR3: TGTGCCAGTAGTACTCAAGGGGTCACGTTGCGTCGGCAGCCCCAGCATTTT. It yields the protein CASSTQGVTLRRQPQHF. The complete variable domain, with remaining parts taken from reference TRBV19 and TRBJ1-5, reads DGGITQSPKYLFRKEGQNVTLSCEQNLNHDAMYWYRQDPGQGLRLIYYSQIVNDFQKGDIAEGYSVSREKKESFPLTVTSAQKNPTAFYLCASSTQGVTLRRQPQHFGDGTRLSIL.